Presented here are 5 T cell receptor beta chains from one specimen sequenced in a study of blood T cell repertoires in COVID-19. TCRdb's copy holds only in-frame clones and misses some; the assay was immunoSEQ multiplex PCR. The table lists a few hundred thousand clones, around 90% of them singletons. Specimen: peripheral blood. The source of these receptors is a man younger than 35 with active or convalescent COVID-19.

The gene calls are TRBV7-2 and TRBJ1-1; D ambiguous. The CDR3 covers 15 residues. The ends were cut back, 2 bases at V and 1 base at J, with 11 bases in the middle. From germline, CDR1 is SGHTA and CDR2 FQGNSA. This chain's CDR3 is CASSLFGGGNTEAFF. DNA for the CDR3: TGTGCCAGCAGCTTATTCGGCGGAGGGAACACTGAAGCTTTCTTT.

The rearrangement joins TRBV7-9 to TRBJ2-3; 8 bases are shared with TRBD2. This CDR3 spans 19 amino acids. V shed 1 base and J 0 bases; nucleotides not matched to a gene: 12. The germline CDR1 and CDR2 sequences are SEHNR and FQNEAQ (reference sequence). The CDR3 coding sequence is TGTGCCAGCAGCTTAGTAATGACTAGCGAGGGAATTAGCACAGATACGCAGTATTTT. This gives the protein CASSLVMTSEGISTDTQYF. The full variable domain, with the rest looked up from reference TRBV7-9 and TRBJ2-3, is DTGVSQNPRHKITKRGQNVTFRCDPISEHNRLYWYRQTLGQGPEFLTYFQNEAQLEKSRLLSDRFSAERPKGSFSTLEIQRTEQGDSAMYLCASSLVMTSEGISTDTQYFGPGTRLTVL.

The V call is TRBV13, the J call TRBJ1-6, with 9 positions matching TRBD1. Germline CDR1 and CDR2: PRHDT and FYEKMQ (reference sequence). The CDR3 runs to 15 residues. V gave up 3 bases and J gave up 9 bases; unmatched junction bases: 6. CDR3 sequence: CASSFTGTGTSPLHF. The CDR3 region has the DNA TGTGCCAGCAGCTTTACCGGGACAGGGACTTCACCCCTCCACTTT. The whole variable domain, remainder taken from reference TRBV13 and TRBJ1-6, is AAGVIQSPRHLIKEKRETATLKCYPIPRHDTVYWYQQGPGQDPQFLISFYEKMQSDKGSIPDRFSAQQFSDYHSELNMSSLELGDSALYFCASSFTGTGTSPLHFGNGTRLTVT.

This clone showed up just once. The J gene is TRBJ2-2, the V gene TRBV12-5; TRBD1 matches at 10 bases. The CDR3 loop spans 16 amino acids. V trimming: 7 bases; J trimming: 4 bases; junction bases outside the gene matches: 9. The V gene's germline CDR1 is LGHNT and CDR2 FRNRAP. The CDR3 sequence is CASASPGTGVTGELFF. The DNA of the CDR3 is TGTGCTAGTGCCTCACCCGGGACAGGGGTCACCGGGGAGCTGTTTTTT.

The chain couples TRBV10-2 to TRBJ1-1, with D uncertain. This CDR3 is 17 amino acids long. CDR1 and CDR2 (germline): WSHSY, SAAADI. V was clipped by 3 bases and J by 0 bases, with 17 bases between them. CDR3: CASSDLGGRSMNTEAFF. The CDR3 nucleotides read TGCGCCAGCAGTGATCTAGGCGGGCGGAGTATGAACACTGAAGCTTTCTTT.